This T cell receptor (beta chain) was identified during a study of beta chain features in type 1 diabetes. Study-level information: The number of sorted cells examined across all samples was 107,917,701.

The investigators reverse transcribed all of the isolated RNA, so they sequenced expressed TCRB transcripts. Only in-frame clones appear in the TCRdb table, and some are missing; sequencing was by immunoSEQ multiplex PCR. Among around 280,000 clones, 7.5% to 9.5% were seen once, and the ten largest hold approximately 1%. Germline CDR1 reads SGHTA; CDR2 reads FQGNSA. The CDR3 is 13 amino acids. V was clipped by 5 bases and J by 6 bases; unmatched bases: 3. This clone was detected only a few times. Its antigen is unidentified. Study-level results: For Type 1 diabetes patients, all four CD4+ subsets carried TCRB CDR3s that were moderately but significantly shorter.

The chain has TRBV7-2 and TRBJ1-4; TRBD1 matches 7 bases. Sequences were obtained from central memory CD4+ T cells from blood. This receptor was obtained from a woman between 18 and 29 years old in good health. The CDR3 is CASSQGVHEKLFF. The CDR3 bases are TGTGCCAGCAGCCAGGGGGTCCATGAAAAACTGTTTTTT.